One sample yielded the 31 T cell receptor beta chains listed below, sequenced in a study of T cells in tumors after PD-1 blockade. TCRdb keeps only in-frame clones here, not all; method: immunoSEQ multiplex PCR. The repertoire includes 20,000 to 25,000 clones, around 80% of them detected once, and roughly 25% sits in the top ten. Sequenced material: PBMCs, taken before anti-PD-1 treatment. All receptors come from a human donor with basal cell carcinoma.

CDR3 sequence (DNA): TGTGCCAGTAGTATAGATCTTGGGGGAACAGGGGGACCCTACAATGAGCAGTTCTTC. This sequence encodes CASSIDLGGTGGPYNEQFF. The chain carries TRBV19 and TRBJ2-1, with TRBD1 identical over 8 bases. J lost 2 bases, V lost 0 bases, and 12 bases had no gene match. Germline V gives CDR1 LNHDA, CDR2 SQIVND (reference sequence). The CDR3 runs to 19 residues.

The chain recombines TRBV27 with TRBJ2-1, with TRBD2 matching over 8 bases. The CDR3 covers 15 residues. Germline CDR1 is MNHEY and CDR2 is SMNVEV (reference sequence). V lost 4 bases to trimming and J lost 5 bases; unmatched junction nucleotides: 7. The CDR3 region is CASSSRLATNNEQFF. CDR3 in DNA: TGTGCCAGCAGTTCGCGACTAGCGACTAACAATGAGCAGTTCTTC.

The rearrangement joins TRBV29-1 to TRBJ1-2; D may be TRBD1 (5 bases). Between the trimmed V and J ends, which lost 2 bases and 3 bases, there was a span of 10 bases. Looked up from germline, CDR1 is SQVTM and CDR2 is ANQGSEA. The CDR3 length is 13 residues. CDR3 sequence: CSVEPGGDYGYTF. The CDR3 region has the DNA TGCAGCGTTGAACCTGGGGGTGACTATGGCTACACCTTC.

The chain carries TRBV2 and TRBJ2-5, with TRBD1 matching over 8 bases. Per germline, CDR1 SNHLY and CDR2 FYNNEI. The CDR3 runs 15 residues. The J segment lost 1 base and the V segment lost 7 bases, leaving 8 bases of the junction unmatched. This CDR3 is CASNPLGTGQETQYF. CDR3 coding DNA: TGTGCCAGCAATCCTCTGGGGACAGGCCAAGAGACCCAGTACTTC.

The CDR3 DNA sequence: TGTGCCAGCACCCCGGCGTTTCGGGGCACACCCCAAGAGACCCAGTACTTC. Translated: CASTPAFRGTPQETQYF. The gene calls are TRBV21-1 and TRBJ2-5. TRBV21-1 is tagged as a pseudogene. The CDR3 consists of 17 residues.

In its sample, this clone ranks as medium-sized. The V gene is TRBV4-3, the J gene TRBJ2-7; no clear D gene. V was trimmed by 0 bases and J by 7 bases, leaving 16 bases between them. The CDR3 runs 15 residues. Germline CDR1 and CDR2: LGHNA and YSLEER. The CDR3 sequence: CASSQDYGEPDEQYF. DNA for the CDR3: TGCGCCAGCAGCCAAGATTATGGGGAACCGGATGAGCAGTACTTC.

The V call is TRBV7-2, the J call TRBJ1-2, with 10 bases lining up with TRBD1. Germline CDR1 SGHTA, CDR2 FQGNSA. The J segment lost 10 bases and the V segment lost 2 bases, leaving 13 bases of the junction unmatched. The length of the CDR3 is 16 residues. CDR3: CASSLFSGDRGLAYTF. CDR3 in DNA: TGTGCCAGCAGCTTATTTAGTGGCGACAGGGGGCTTGCCTACACCTTC. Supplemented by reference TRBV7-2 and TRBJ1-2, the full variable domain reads GAGVSQSPSNKVTEKGKDVELRCDPISGHTALYWYRQSLGQGLEFLIYFQGNSAPDKSGLPSDRFSAERTGGSVSTLTIQRTQQEDSAVYLCASSLFSGDRGLAYTFGSGTRLTVV.

The CDR3 loop is CASSTKGLAGGRETQYF. The CDR3 coding sequence is TGTGCCAGCAGCACGAAGGGACTAGCGGGGGGTAGGGAGACCCAGTACTTC. The chain is built from TRBV5-4 and TRBJ2-5; 15 positions agree with TRBD2. This CDR3 has 17 residues. V lost 4 bases to trimming and J lost 5 bases; unmatched junction nucleotides: 9. Germline CDR1 reads SGHNT; CDR2 reads YYREEE (reference sequence).

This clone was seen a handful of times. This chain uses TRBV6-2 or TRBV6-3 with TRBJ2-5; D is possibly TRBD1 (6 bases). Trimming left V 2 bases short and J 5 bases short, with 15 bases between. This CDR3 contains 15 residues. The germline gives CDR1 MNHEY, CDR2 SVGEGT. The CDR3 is CASSYGTGIQETQYF. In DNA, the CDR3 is TGTGCCAGCAGTTACGGCACAGGGATCCAGGAGACCCAGTACTTC.

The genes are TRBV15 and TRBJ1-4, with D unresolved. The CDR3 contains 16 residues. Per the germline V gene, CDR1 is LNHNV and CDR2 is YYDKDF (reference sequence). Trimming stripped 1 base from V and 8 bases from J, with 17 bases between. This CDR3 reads CATSRGTDPGREKLFF. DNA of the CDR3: TGTGCCACCAGCAGAGGAACGGACCCTGGGCGCGAAAAACTGTTTTTT.

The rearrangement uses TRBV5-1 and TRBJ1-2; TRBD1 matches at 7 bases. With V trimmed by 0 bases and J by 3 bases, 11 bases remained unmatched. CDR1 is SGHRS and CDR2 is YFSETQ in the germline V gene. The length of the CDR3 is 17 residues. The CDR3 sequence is CASSLVAGGSPYYGYTF. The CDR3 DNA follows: TGCGCCAGCAGCTTGGTGGCAGGGGGATCCCCCTACTATGGCTACACCTTC. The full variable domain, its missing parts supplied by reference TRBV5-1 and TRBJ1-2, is KAGVTQTPRYLIKTRGQQVTLSCSPISGHRSVSWYQQTPGQGLQFLFEYFSETQRNKGNFPGRFSGRQFSNSRSEMNVSTLELGDSALYLCASSLVAGGSPYYGYTFGSGTRLTVV.

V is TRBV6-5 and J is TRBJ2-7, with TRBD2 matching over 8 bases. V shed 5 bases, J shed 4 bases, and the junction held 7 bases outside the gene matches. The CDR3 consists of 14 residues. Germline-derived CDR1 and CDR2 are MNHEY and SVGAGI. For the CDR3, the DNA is TGTGCCAGCAGTAAGCGGGAGAATGGGTACGAGCAGTACTTC. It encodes CASSKRENGYEQYF.

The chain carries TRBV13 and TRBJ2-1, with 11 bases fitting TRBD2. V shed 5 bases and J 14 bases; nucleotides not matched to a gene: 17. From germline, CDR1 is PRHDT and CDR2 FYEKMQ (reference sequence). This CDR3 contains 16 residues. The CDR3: CASSATSGNVPWGEFF. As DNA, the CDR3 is TGTGCCAGCAGCGCGACTAGCGGGAACGTTCCGTGGGGGGAGTTCTTC.

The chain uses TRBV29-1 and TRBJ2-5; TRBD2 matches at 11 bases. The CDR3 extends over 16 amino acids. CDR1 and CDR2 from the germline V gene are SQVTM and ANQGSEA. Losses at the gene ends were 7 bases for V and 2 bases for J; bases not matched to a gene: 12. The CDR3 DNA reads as TGCAGCGAGGTGGTAGCGGGAGGGCCTGAGCAAGAGACCCAGTACTTC. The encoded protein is CSEVVAGGPEQETQYF.

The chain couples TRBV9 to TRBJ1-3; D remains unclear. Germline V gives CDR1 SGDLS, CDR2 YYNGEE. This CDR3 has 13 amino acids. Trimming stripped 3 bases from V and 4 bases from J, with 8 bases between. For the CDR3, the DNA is TGTGCCAGCAGCGACCAAAGAGGAAACACCATATATTTT. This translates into CASSDQRGNTIYF.

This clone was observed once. The CDR3 spells CASRQRGVNYGYTF. In DNA form, the CDR3 reads TGTGCCAGCAGGCAGCGGGGCGTCAACTATGGCTACACCTTC. The J gene is TRBJ1-2, the V gene TRBV2; tentative D call: TRBD1 (5 bases). Germline CDR1 reads SNHLY; CDR2 reads FYNNEI. The CDR3 spans 14 residues. V was pared by 6 bases and J by 2 bases, with 13 bases between.

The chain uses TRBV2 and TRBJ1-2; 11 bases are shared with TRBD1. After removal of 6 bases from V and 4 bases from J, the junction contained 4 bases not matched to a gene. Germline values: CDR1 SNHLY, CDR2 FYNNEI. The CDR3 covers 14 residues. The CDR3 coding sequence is TGTGCCAGCAGAGGACAGGGGGCGGGCTATGGCTACACCTTC. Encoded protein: CASRGQGAGYGYTF.

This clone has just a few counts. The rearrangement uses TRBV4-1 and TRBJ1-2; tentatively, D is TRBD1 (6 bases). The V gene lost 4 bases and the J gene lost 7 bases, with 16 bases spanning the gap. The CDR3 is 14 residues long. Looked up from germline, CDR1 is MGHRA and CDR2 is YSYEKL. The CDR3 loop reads CASSPGGGWGGYTF. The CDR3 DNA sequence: TGCGCCAGCAGCCCCGGGGGGGGCTGGGGTGGCTACACCTTC.

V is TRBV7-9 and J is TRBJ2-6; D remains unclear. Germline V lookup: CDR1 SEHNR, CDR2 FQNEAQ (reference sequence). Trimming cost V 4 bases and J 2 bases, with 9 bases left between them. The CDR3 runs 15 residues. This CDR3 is CASSSQAPGANVLTF. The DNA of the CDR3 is TGTGCCAGCAGCTCCCAAGCCCCTGGGGCCAACGTCCTGACTTTC.

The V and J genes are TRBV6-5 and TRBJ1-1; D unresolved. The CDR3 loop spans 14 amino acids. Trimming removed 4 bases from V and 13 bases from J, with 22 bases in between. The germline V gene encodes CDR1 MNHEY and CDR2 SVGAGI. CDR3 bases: TGTGCCAGCAGTTCGCAGTCGGGCCTGCCGAGGCATTTCTTT. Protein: CASSSQSGLPRHFF.

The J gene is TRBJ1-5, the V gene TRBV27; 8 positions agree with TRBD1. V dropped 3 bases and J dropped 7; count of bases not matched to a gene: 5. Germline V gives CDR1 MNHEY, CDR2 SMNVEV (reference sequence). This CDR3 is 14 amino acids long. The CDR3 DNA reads TGTGCCAGCAGTTTCTCAGGGGGCTGGCAGCCCCAGCATTTT. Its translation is CASSFSGGWQPQHF.

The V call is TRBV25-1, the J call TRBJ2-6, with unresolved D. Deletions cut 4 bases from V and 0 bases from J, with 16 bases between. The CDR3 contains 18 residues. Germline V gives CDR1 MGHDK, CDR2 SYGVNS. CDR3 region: CASSGPLWGSSGANVLTF. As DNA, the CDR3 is TGTGCCAGCAGTGGCCCCTTGTGGGGTAGCTCTGGGGCCAACGTCCTGACTTTC.

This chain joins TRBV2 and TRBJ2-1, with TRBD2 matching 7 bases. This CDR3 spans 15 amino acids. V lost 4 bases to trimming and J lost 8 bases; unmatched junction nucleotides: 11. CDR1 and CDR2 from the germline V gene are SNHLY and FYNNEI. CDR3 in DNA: TGTGCCAGCAGTGCTCTTGCGGGAGTCGGCGATGAGCAGTTCTTC. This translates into CASSALAGVGDEQFF.

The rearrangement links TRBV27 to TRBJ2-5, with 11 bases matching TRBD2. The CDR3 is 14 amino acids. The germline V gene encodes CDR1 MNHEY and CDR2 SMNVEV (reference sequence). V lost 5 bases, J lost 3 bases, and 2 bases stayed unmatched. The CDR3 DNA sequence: TGTGCCAGCAGTATTAGCGGGGGGGAAGAGACCCAGTACTTC. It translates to CASSISGGEETQYF.

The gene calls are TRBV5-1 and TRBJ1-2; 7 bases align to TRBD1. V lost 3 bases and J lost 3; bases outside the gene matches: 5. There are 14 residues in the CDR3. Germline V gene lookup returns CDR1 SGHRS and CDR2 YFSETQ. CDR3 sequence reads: CASSSGTGDYGYTF. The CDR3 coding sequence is TGCGCCAGCAGCTCGGGCACAGGGGACTATGGCTACACCTTC. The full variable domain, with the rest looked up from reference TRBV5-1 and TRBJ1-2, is KAGVTQTPRYLIKTRGQQVTLSCSPISGHRSVSWYQQTPGQGLQFLFEYFSETQRNKGNFPGRFSGRQFSNSRSEMNVSTLELGDSALYLCASSSGTGDYGYTFGSGTRLTVV.

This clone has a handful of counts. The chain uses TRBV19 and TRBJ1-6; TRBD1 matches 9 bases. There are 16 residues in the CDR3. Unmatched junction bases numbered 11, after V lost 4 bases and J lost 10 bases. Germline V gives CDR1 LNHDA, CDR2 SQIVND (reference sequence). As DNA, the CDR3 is TGTGCCAGTAGTAAAAGGGACAGGGCTCTGGGATCACCCCTCCACTTT. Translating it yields CASSKRDRALGSPLHF.

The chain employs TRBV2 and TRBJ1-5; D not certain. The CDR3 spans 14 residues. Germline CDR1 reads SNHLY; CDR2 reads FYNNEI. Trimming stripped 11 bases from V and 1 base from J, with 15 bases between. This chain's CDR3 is CAGKHRLSNQPQHF. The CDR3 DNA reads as TGTGCCGGCAAGCATCGGTTGAGCAATCAGCCCCAGCATTTT.

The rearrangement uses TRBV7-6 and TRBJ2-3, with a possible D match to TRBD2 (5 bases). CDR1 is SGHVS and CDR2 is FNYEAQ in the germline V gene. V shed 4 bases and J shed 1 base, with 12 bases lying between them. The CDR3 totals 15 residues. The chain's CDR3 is CASSSQHSGTDTQYF. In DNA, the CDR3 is TGTGCCAGCAGCTCTCAACATAGCGGCACAGATACGCAGTATTTT.

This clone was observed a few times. In DNA form, the CDR3 reads TGTGCCACCAGTGATTTCGGGTCTGGGGCCAACGTCCTGACTTTC. The encoded protein is CATSDFGSGANVLTF. V usage is TRBV24-1 and J usage is TRBJ2-6; D gene unclear. The CDR3 totals 15 residues. Trimming removed 1 base at V and 1 base at J, with 4 bases between. The germline V gene has CDR1 KGHDR and CDR2 SFDVKD.

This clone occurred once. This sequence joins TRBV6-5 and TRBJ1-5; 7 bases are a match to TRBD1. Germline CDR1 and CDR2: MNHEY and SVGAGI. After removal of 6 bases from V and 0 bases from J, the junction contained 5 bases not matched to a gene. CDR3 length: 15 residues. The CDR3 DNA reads TGTGCCAGCAGGGACAGGATGGATAGCAATCAGCCCCAGCATTTT. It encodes CASRDRMDSNQPQHF.

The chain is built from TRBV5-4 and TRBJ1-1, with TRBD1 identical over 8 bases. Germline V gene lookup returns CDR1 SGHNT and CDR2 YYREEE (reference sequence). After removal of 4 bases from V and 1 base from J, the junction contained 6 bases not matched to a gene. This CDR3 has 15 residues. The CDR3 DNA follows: TGTGCCAGCAGCCCGTGGACAGGGAGGAACACTGAAGCTTTCTTT. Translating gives CASSPWTGRNTEAFF.